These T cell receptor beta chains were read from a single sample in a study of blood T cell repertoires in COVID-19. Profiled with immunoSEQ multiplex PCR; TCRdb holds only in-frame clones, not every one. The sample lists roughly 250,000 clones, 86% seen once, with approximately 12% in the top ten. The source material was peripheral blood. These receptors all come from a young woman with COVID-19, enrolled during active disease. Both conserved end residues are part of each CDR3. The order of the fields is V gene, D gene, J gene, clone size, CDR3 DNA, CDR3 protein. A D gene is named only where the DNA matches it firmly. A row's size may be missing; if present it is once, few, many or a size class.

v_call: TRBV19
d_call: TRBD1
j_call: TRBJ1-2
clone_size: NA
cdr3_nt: TGTGCCAGTAGTAACCGGGACAGGGGTTTATCGGAAGGCTACACCTTC
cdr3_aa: CASSNRDRGLSEGYTF

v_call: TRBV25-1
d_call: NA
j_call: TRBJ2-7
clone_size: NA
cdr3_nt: TGTGCCAGCAGAGCTTACGAGCAGTACTTC
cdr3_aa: CASRAYEQYF

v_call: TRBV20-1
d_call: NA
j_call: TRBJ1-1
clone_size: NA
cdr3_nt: TGCAGTGCTATTAGACACGTGGCTTTCTTT
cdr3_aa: CSAIRHVAFF

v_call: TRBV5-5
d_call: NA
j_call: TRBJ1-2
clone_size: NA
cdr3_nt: TGTGCCAGCAGCTTGCTTAACGGGGTCGGCTATGGCTACACCTTC
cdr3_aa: CASSLLNGVGYGYTF

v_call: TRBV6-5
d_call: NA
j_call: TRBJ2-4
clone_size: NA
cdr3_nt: TGTGCCAGCAGCTACGACAGGGAGGCCATTCAGTACTTC
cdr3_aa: CASSYDREAIQYF

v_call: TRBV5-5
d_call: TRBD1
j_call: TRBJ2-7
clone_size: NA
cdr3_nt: TGTGCCAGCAGCTCGGGGACAGGGGAACCCTACGAGCAGTACTTC
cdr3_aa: CASSSGTGEPYEQYF

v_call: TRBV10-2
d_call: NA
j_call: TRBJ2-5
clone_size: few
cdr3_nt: TGCGCCAGCAGTGAGTCCCTAGCGATCCAAGAGACCCAGTACTTC
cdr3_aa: CASSESLAIQETQYF

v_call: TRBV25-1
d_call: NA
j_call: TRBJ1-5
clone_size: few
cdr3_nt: TGTGCCAGCAGTGAATGGGGCGAATATCAGCCCCAGCATTTT
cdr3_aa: CASSEWGEYQPQHF

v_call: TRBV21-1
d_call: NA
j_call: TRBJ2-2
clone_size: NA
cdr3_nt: TGTGCCAGCCGCAAAACAGGGGCGAACACCGGGGAGCTGTTTTTT
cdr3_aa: CASRKTGANTGELFF

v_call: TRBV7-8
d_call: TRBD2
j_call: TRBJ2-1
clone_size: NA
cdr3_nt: TGTGCCAGCAGCTTAGCGCAGCGGGGGCCGTCCTACAATGAGCAGTTCTTC
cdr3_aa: CASSLAQRGPSYNEQFF

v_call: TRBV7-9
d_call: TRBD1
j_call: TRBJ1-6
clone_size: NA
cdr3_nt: TGTGCCAGCAGCTTAGCCGGAAACTACAGGGGGTCACCCCTCCACTTT
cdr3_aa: CASSLAGNYRGSPLHF

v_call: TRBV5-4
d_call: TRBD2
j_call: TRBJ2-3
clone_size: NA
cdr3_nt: TGTGCCAGCAGCCGATCACTAGCGGGGTCGGGCACAGATACGCAGTATTTT
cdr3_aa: CASSRSLAGSGTDTQYF

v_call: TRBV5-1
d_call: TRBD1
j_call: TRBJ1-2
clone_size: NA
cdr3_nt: TGCGCCAGCAGCCCAGGGACAGGGAAGCTGGACTATGGCTACACCTTC
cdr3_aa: CASSPGTGKLDYGYTF

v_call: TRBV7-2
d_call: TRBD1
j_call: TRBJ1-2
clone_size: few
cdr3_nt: TGTGCCAGCAGCCCACAGGGGGCCTATGGCTACACCTTC
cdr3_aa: CASSPQGAYGYTF

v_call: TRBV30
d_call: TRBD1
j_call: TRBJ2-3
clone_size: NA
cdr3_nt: TGTGCCTGGGCTGACAGGGGGCGAAATACGCAGTATTTT
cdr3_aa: CAWADRGRNTQYF

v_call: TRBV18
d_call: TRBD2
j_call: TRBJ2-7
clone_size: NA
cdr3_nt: TGTGCCAGCTCACAGGGACTAGCGGGGATCTACGAGCAGTACTTC
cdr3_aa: CASSQGLAGIYEQYF

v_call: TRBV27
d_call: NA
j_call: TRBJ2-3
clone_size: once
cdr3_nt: TGTGCCAGCAAGGTACAGGGAACAGATACGCAGTATTTT
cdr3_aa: CASKVQGTDTQYF

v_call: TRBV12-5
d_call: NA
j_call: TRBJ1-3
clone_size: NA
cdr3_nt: TGTGCTAGTGGTTTGGATGTGTTTGCGAGCTCTGGAAACACCATATATTTT
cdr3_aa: CASGLDVFASSGNTIYF

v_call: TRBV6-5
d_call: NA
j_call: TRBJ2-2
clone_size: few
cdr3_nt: TGTGCCAGCAGCCCCGGGACCGGGGAGCTGTTTTTT
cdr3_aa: CASSPGTGELFF

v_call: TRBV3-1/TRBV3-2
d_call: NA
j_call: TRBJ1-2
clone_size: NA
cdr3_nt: TGTGCCAGCAGCCAGAACGGACTTCTAGGGAATGGCTACACCTTC
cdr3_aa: CASSQNGLLGNGYTF

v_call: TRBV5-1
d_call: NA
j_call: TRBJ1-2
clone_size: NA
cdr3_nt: TGCGCCAGCAGCTTGGGGCAGGGTGGTGGCTACACCTTC
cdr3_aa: CASSLGQGGGYTF

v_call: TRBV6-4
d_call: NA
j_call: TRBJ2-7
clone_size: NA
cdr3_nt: TGTGCCAGCAGTGACGAGGGCGGGTCCGAGCAGTACTTC
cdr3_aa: CASSDEGGSEQYF

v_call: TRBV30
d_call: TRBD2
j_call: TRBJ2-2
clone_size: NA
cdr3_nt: TGTGCCTGGAGCCGTTTCTCGGGGGGTCTGACCGGGGAGCTGTTTTTT
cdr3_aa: CAWSRFSGGLTGELFF

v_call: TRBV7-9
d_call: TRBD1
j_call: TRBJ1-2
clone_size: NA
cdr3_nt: TGTGCCAGCAGCTTAGAACCGACAGGGATAAATGGCTACACCTTC
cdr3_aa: CASSLEPTGINGYTF

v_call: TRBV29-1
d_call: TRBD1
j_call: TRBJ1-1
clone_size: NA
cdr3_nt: TGCAGCGTTGAAAGGCCCCCGGGACAGGGAAACACTGAAGCTTTCTTT
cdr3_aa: CSVERPPGQGNTEAFF

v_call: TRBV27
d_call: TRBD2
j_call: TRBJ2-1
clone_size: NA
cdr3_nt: TGTGCCAGTTCTCTATTGGGACTAGCGGCAAACCTTTTCGGTGGGCAGTTCTTC
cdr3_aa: CASSLLGLAANLFGGQFF